Each of the 31 T cell receptor beta chains below was sequenced from the same sample in a study of cytomegalovirus exposure and HLA in healthy donors. The study ran its PCR with 60 Vbeta and 13 Jbeta primers. Produced via immunoSEQ multiplex PCR; TCRdb's table is partial and in-frame only. The sample gives about 170,000 clones, less than 90% of which show up once; under 5% is in the top ten. Material: PBMCs. The receptors shown here come from a woman aged 45-59 years in good health and CMV-seropositive.

The chain employs TRBV30 and TRBJ2-5, with D possibly matching TRBD1 (6 bases). CDR1 GTSNPN and CDR2 SVGIG come from the germline V gene (reference sequence). The length of the CDR3 is 11 residues. The CDR3 loop reads CALGAGETQYF. CDR3 coding DNA: TGTGCGCTGGGGGCGGGAGAGACCCAGTACTTC.

This clone was recorded only once. The chain employs TRBV4-3 and TRBJ2-3, with 10 bases that match TRBD2. The CDR3 is 16 amino acids. Losses at the gene ends were 0 bases for V and 4 bases for J; bases not matched to a gene: 4. From germline, CDR1 is LGHNA and CDR2 YSLEER. The CDR3 protein is CASSQELAGSADTQYF. The CDR3 DNA reads as TGCGCCAGCAGCCAAGAACTAGCGGGAAGTGCAGATACGCAGTATTTT.

The rearrangement links TRBV11-2 to TRBJ2-7; TRBD2 matches at 12 bases. Trimming took 1 base from V and 9 from J; bases not matched to a gene: 13. Looked up from germline, CDR1 is SGHAT and CDR2 is FQNNGV. The CDR3 length is 17 residues. The CDR3 DNA reads TGTGCCAGCAGCTTAGGTCCCACTAGCGGGGGGCCCGGGGTGCAGTACTTC. It codes for CASSLGPTSGGPGVQYF.

The chain joins TRBV5-6 to TRBJ2-5; possible D gene TRBD1, 6 bases. Between the trimmed V and J ends, which lost 4 bases and 4 bases, there was a span of 20 bases. The CDR3 totals 16 residues. Looked up from germline, CDR1 is SGHDT and CDR2 is YYEEEE. For the CDR3, the DNA is TGTGCCAGCAGCATTTGGATGACAGGCCGTATAGAGACCCAGTACTTC. This gives the protein CASSIWMTGRIETQYF.

CDR3 sequence (DNA): TGTGCCAGCAGCCAAGTATACACCGGGGAGCTGTTTTTT. Protein sequence: CASSQVYTGELFF. V and J are TRBV4-2 and TRBJ2-2; D is unclear. Trimming removed 1 base at V and 3 bases at J, with 3 bases between. There are 13 residues in the CDR3. CDR1 is LGHNA and CDR2 is YNFKEQ in the germline V gene.

V and J are TRBV27 and TRBJ2-7; 7 positions agree with TRBD1. J was trimmed by 1 base and V by 5 bases; bases with no gene match: 5. Germline V gives CDR1 MNHEY, CDR2 SMNVEV (reference sequence). This CDR3 is built from 14 residues. The CDR3 loop reads CASSPGQVSYEQYF. Written as DNA, the CDR3 is TGTGCCAGCAGTCCCGGACAGGTATCCTACGAGCAGTACTTC.

The gene calls are TRBV6-5 and TRBJ1-2, with TRBD1 matching 7 bases. CDR1 and CDR2 from the germline V gene are MNHEY and SVGAGI. Trimming cost V 7 bases and J 4 bases; bases outside gene matches: 12. The CDR3 has 15 residues. The CDR3 DNA reads TGTGCCAGCACCCGGGGACAGCCTGCGAGCTATGGCTACACCTTC. Amino acids: CASTRGQPASYGYTF.

The V call is TRBV19, the J call TRBJ2-3, with 9 bases fitting TRBD2. There are 16 residues in the CDR3. Germline-derived CDR1 and CDR2 are LNHDA and SQIVND (reference sequence). V trimming: 5 bases; J trimming: 6 bases; junction bases outside the gene matches: 12. The CDR3 sequence is CASSAGAGGPGDTQYF. The CDR3 DNA is TGTGCCAGTAGTGCGGGAGCGGGAGGACCGGGGGATACGCAGTATTTT.

The rearrangement joins TRBV5-4 to TRBJ1-5; no reliable D call. V gave up 0 bases and J gave up 6 bases, with 10 bases separating them. Looked up from germline, CDR1 is SGHNT and CDR2 is YYREEE (reference sequence). The CDR3 extends over 14 amino acids. The CDR3 DNA follows: TGTGCCAGCAGCTTGGGACACCCCCCTCAGCCCCAGCATTTT. Translating gives CASSLGHPPQPQHF.

The CDR3 coding sequence is TGTGCCAGCTCACCACCGAATGACAGGGGCCAGTTCTTC. It yields the protein CASSPPNDRGQFF. The genes are TRBV18 and TRBJ2-1; 8 bases align to TRBD1. The CDR3 has 13 amino acids. The germline V gene encodes CDR1 KGHSH and CDR2 LQKENI. The V and J ends lost 0 bases and 13 bases, in that order; junction bases with no gene match: 5.

The rearrangement links TRBV28 to TRBJ1-3, with D uncertain. The germline V and J ends were trimmed by 3 bases and 0 bases, with 6 bases remaining between them. The CDR3 totals 14 residues. Germline-derived CDR1 and CDR2 are MDHEN and SYDVKM. CDR3 in amino acids: CASSFAGSGNTIYF. CDR3 DNA: TGTGCCAGCAGTTTTGCCGGCTCTGGAAACACCATATATTTT.

The V gene is TRBV11-1, the J gene TRBJ2-4; 8 positions agree with TRBD1. The length of the CDR3 is 17 residues. Germline V gene lookup returns CDR1 SGHAT and CDR2 FQDESV (reference sequence). Trimming removed 1 base from V and 6 bases from J; junction bases left unmatched: 11. The CDR3 sequence is CASSLVSTGDSGNIQYF. DNA of the CDR3: TGTGCCAGCAGCTTAGTGTCGACAGGGGATAGTGGAAACATTCAGTACTTC.

J is TRBJ1-1 and V is TRBV19; 8 bases align to TRBD1. V was clipped by 0 bases and J by 1 base; unmatched bases: 1. The CDR3 has 15 residues. Germline V CDR1 and CDR2: LNHDA, SQIVND (reference sequence). As DNA, the CDR3 is TGTGCCAGTAGTATAGAAGGGACAGGGAACACTGAAGCTTTCTTT. Translated, it gives CASSIEGTGNTEAFF.

The chain links TRBV10-3 to TRBJ1-3; 8 bases are shared with TRBD1. This CDR3 is 15 amino acids long. Germline-derived CDR1 and CDR2 are ENHRY and SYGVKD. With 6 bases clipped from V and 4 bases from J, the junction kept 8 bases outside the gene matches. The CDR3 nucleotides are TGTGCCATCAGAGGACAGGGAACGGGAGGAAACACCATATATTTT. It is translated as CAIRGQGTGGNTIYF.

The chain links TRBV19 to TRBJ2-7, with TRBD1 matching over 8 bases. CDR3 length: 12 amino acids. Germline V gene data show CDR1 as LNHDA and CDR2 as SQIVND (reference sequence). V shed 5 bases and J 3 bases; nucleotides not matched to a gene: 0. CDR3 in DNA: TGTGCCAGTAGTGACAGGGGCTACGAGCAGTACTTC. Amino acids: CASSDRGYEQYF. Full variable domain (missing parts from reference TRBV19 and TRBJ2-7): DGGITQSPKYLFRKEGQNVTLSCEQNLNHDAMYWYRQDPGQGLRLIYYSQIVNDFQKGDIAEGYSVSREKKESFPLTVTSAQKNPTAFYLCASSDRGYEQYFGPGTRLTVT.

As to this clone: One junction end disagrees with the germline gene, perhaps due to a read error. The rearrangement links TRBV7-9 to TRBJ1-5, with TRBD1 as a possible D gene (5 bases). Germline CDR1 is SEHNR and CDR2 is FQNEAQ (reference sequence). This CDR3 is 14 amino acids long. CDR3 amino acids: CSSRSTDSNQPQHF. The CDR3 DNA reads TGTTCCAGCAGATCGACAGATAGCAATCAGCCCCAGCATTTT.

This clone was recorded only once. This rearrangement joins TRBV29-1 to TRBJ1-2; D unresolved. CDR1 and CDR2 from the germline V gene are SQVTM and ANQGSEA. V shed 4 bases and J shed 8 bases, with 14 bases lying between them. The CDR3 sequence is 12 residues long. CDR3 region: CSVGEFTGGYTF. The CDR3 nucleotides are TGCAGCGTTGGGGAATTTACGGGAGGCTACACCTTC.

The V call is TRBV6-1, the J call TRBJ1-4; D not resolved. V was pared by 5 bases and J by 8 bases, with 12 bases between. The CDR3 totals 13 residues. Per the germline V gene, CDR1 is MNHNS and CDR2 is SASEGT. In nucleotides, the CDR3 is TGTGCCAGCAGTACGAGGGAAAGAGAAAAACTGTTTTTT. Translation gives CASSTREREKLFF.

The chain employs TRBV6-5 and TRBJ2-2; no clear D. In germline, CDR1 is MNHEY, CDR2 SVGAGI. V lost 2 bases to trimming and J lost 6 bases, with 13 bases between them. The CDR3 loop spans 15 amino acids. The CDR3 DNA is TGTGCCAGCAGTTACGCATACATGAATTCCGGGGAGCTGTTTTTT. Translating it yields CASSYAYMNSGELFF.

J is TRBJ1-2 and V is TRBV6-5; TRBD1 matches at 7 bases. This CDR3 is 14 amino acids long. V was clipped by 5 bases and J by 7 bases; unmatched bases: 10. CDR1 MNHEY and CDR2 SVGAGI come from the germline V gene. The CDR3 DNA is TGTGCCAGCAGTACCCGGACAGGCGGTTCTGGCTACACCTTC. Encoded protein: CASSTRTGGSGYTF.

The chain carries TRBV11-3 and TRBJ2-1; 7 bases agree with TRBD1. J was trimmed by 7 bases and V by 4 bases; bases with no gene match: 4. The CDR3 contains 13 residues. Germline loops: CDR1 SGHNT, CDR2 YENEEA. The CDR3, as DNA: TGTGCCAGCAGCTGGGACAGTGGGAATGAGCAGTTCTTC. Its protein product is CASSWDSGNEQFF.

This clone was seen more than once but under ten times. The chain uses TRBV5-8 and TRBJ2-7, with 9 bases matching TRBD1. The CDR3 sequence is 15 residues long. Germline V gene sequence: CDR1 SGHTS, CDR2 YDEGEE. J was trimmed by 5 bases and V by 2 bases; bases with no gene match: 8. CDR3 coding DNA: TGTGCCAGCAGCTTCCCGGGACAGGGACGGGACGAGCAGTACTTC. Protein: CASSFPGQGRDEQYF. The variable domain in full, completed from reference TRBV5-8 and TRBJ2-7, reads EAGVTQSPTHLIKTRGQQATLRCSPISGHTSVYWYQQALGLGLQFLLWYDEGEERNRGNFPPRFSGRQFPNYSSELNVNALELEDSALYLCASSFPGQGRDEQYFGPGTRLTVT.

The chain combines TRBV7-2 with TRBJ2-4; 11 bases map to TRBD2. J lost 8 bases, V lost 4 bases, and 7 bases had no gene match. Germline V gene sequence: CDR1 SGHTA, CDR2 FQGNSA. CDR3 length equals 15 residues. CDR3 bases: TGTGCCAGCAGCTCCCGACTAGCGGGGTCGGACATTCAGTACTTC. Its translation: CASSSRLAGSDIQYF.

The genes are TRBV27 and TRBJ2-1; the D gene is possibly TRBD2 (6 bases). Per germline, CDR1 MNHEY and CDR2 SMNVEV (reference sequence). V was trimmed by 6 bases and J by 11 bases, leaving 14 bases between them. The CDR3 is 12 amino acids. CDR3 DNA: TGTGCCAGCAGCTCCCCCGGGGGAAAGCAGTTCTTC. Amino acids: CASSSPGGKQFF.

J is TRBJ1-2 and V is TRBV28, with D perhaps TRBD1 (5 bases). The germline gives CDR1 MDHEN, CDR2 SYDVKM. This CDR3 spans 14 amino acids. Trimming pared 2 bases from V and 1 base from J, leaving 8 bases between. This CDR3 is CASSLGGGNYGYTF. CDR3 in DNA: TGTGCCAGCAGTTTAGGCGGGGGTAACTATGGCTACACCTTC.

The rearrangement links TRBV5-6 to TRBJ1-2; D might be TRBD1 (5 bases). Per the germline V gene, CDR1 is SGHDT and CDR2 is YYEEEE. CDR3 length equals 15 residues. Trimming stripped 3 bases from V and 4 bases from J, with 16 bases between. The CDR3 region is CASSWGRASVYGYTF. CDR3 coding DNA: TGTGCCAGCAGCTGGGGCAGGGCAAGTGTCTATGGCTACACCTTC.

The count of this clone is one. The genes are TRBV2 and TRBJ1-5; D possibly corresponds to TRBD1 (6 bases). The CDR3 has 11 residues. From germline, CDR1 is SNHLY and CDR2 FYNNEI. The V gene lost 6 bases and the J gene lost 14 bases, with 14 bases spanning the gap. This chain's CDR3 is CASRDSRREHF. As DNA, the CDR3 is TGTGCCAGCAGGGACAGTCGTCGGGAGCATTTT.

J is TRBJ2-7 and V is TRBV28; tentatively, D is TRBD1 (5 bases). Trimming removed 8 bases from V and 2 bases from J, with 16 bases in between. The germline V gene has CDR1 MDHEN and CDR2 SYDVKM. This CDR3 is 14 amino acids long. The CDR3 DNA is TGTGCCAGCGGCGCTAACAGGTCCCCCTACGAGCAGTACTTC. As protein: CASGANRSPYEQYF.

This clone was seen a few times. The chain combines TRBV28 with TRBJ1-4; D unclear. V lost 1 base and J lost 4, with 7 bases in between. This CDR3 has 14 residues. The germline V gene has CDR1 MDHEN and CDR2 SYDVKM. This chain's CDR3 is CASSLSQNNEKLFF. CDR3 DNA sequence: TGTGCCAGCAGTTTATCTCAGAATAATGAAAAACTGTTTTTT.

The V call is TRBV6-6, the J call TRBJ1-1, with TRBD1 identical over 7 bases. The germline V gene has CDR1 MNHNY and CDR2 SVGAGI (reference sequence). This CDR3 comprises 12 residues. V was pared by 5 bases and J by 3 bases, with 0 bases of the junction left unmatched. CDR3 DNA sequence: TGTGCCAGCAGTACAGGGGACACTGAAGCTTTCTTT. Encoded protein: CASSTGDTEAFF.

The CDR3 DNA follows: TGTGCCAGTAGTTCGGAGTTGAACACTGAAGCTTTCTTT. Encoded protein: CASSSELNTEAFF. The rearrangement joins TRBV19 to TRBJ1-1; D gene unclear. V lost 5 bases to trimming and J lost 0 bases, with 7 bases between them. Germline V gene lookup returns CDR1 LNHDA and CDR2 SQIVND (reference sequence). CDR3 length equals 13 residues.